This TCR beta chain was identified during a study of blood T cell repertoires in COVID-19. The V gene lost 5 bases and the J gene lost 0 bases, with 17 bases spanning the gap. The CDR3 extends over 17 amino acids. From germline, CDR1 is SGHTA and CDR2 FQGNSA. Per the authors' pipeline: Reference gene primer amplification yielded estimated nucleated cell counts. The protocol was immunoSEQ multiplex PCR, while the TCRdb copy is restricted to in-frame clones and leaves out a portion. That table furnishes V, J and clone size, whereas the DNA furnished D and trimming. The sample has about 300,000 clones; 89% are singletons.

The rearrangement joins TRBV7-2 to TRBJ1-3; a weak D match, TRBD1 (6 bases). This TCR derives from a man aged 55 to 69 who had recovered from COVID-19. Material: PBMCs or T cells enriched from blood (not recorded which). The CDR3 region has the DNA TGTGCCAGCAGCGCAAATCCGGGACACCTCTCTGGAAACACCATATATTTT. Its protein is CASSANPGHLSGNTIYF.